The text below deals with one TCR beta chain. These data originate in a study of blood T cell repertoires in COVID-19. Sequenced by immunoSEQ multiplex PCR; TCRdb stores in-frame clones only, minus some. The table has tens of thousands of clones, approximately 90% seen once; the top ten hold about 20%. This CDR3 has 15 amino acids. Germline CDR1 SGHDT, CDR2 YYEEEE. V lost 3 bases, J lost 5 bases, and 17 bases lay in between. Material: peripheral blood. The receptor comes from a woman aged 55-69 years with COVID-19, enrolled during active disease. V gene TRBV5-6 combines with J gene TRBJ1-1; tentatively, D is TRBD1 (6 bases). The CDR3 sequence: CASSSMGGAGTEAFF. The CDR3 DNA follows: TGTGCCAGCAGCTCCATGGGGGGGGCTGGTACTGAAGCTTTCTTT.